The clone carrying this T cell receptor (beta chain) was recorded many times. TCR beta CDR3 sequences were amplified from RNA transcripts. With the HTBI primer set, the TCR CDR3 went through a first round of RT-PCR. In TCRdb, the multiplex PCR reads were re-called with MiXCR into one record per CDR3 protein. Of approximately 400,000 distinct CDR3 sequences listed, about 15% are singletons. This sample was included in a study of T cells in Graves' hyperthyroidism and ophthalmopathy. Sequencing used blood. The TCR comes from a woman aged 60-70 years with Graves' hyperthyroidism.

CDR3 nucleotides: TGTGCCACCGGAAGAGCGGATACGCAGTATTTT. This codes for CATGRADTQYF. The chain links TRBV2 to TRBJ2-3; D is unresolved. In germline, CDR1 is SNHLY, CDR2 FYNNEI. Trimming removed 10 bases at V and 6 bases at J, with 11 bases between. This CDR3 is 11 amino acids long.